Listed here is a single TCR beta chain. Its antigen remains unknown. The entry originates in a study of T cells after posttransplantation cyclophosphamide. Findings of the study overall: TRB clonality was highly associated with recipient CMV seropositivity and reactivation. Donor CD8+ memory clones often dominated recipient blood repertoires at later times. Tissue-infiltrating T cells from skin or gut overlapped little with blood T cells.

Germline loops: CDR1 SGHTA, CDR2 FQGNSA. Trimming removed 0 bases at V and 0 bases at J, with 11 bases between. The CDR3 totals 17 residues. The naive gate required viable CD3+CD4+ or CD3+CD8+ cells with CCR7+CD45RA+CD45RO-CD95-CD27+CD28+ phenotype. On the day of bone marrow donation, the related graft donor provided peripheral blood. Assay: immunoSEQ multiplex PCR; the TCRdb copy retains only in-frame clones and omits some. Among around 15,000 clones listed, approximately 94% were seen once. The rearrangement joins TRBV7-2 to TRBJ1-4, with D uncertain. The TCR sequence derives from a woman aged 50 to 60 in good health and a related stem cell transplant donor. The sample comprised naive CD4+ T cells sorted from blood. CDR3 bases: TGTGCCAGCAGCTTAGCGCTAATTCCGGCAACTAATGAAAAACTGTTTTTT. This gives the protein CASSLALIPATNEKLFF.